Listed here are 32 T cell receptor beta chains from one sample, sequenced in a study of T cells in Graves' hyperthyroidism and ophthalmopathy. RNA transcripts served as the template for amplifying TCR beta CDR3 regions. The study used the HTBI primer set for a first-round RT-PCR of the TCR CDR3. A single record per CDR3 protein comes from TCRdb applying MiXCR to the multiplex PCR reads. The table shows 500,000 to 650,000 distinct CDR3 sequences, with 35% to 50% occurring only once. Sequenced material: peripheral blood or thyroid tissue (not recorded which). These receptors originate from an adult woman with Graves' disease, either hyperthyroidism or ophthalmopathy (not recorded which).

The V and J genes are TRBV7-9 and TRBJ2-5, with a weak D call TRBD2 (6 bases). V shed 4 bases and J shed 9 bases, with 18 bases lying between them. The CDR3 covers 14 residues. In germline, CDR1 is SEHNR, CDR2 FQNEAQ (reference sequence). The CDR3 region has the DNA TGTGCCAGCAGCTCCGGGACGGCGGAGGGGCCCCAGTACTTC. Translating it yields CASSSGTAEGPQYF.

V gene TRBV28 combines with J gene TRBJ1-5, with 8 bases that match TRBD1. Germline CDR1 MDHEN, CDR2 SYDVKM. CDR3 length equals 14 residues. V was pared by 8 bases and J by 2 bases, with 5 bases of the junction left unmatched. Here the CDR3 reads CASGKTGGNQPQHF. CDR3 nucleotides: TGTGCCAGCGGCAAGACAGGGGGCAATCAGCCCCAGCATTTT.

This chain connects TRBV10-2 to TRBJ1-3; no definite D call. CDR3 length: 11 residues. Germline V gives CDR1 WSHSY, CDR2 SAAADI. The ends were cut back, 8 bases at V and 4 bases at J, with 6 bases in the middle. CDR3 loop: CASGHGNTIYF. The CDR3 nucleotides are TGCGCCAGCGGTCACGGAAACACCATATATTTT.

This sequence joins TRBV10-3 and TRBJ2-7; TRBD1 aligns across 10 bases. The CDR3 is 15 amino acids. The V and J ends lost 3 bases and 5 bases, in that order; junction bases with no gene match: 7. Germline V gene sequence: CDR1 ENHRY, CDR2 SYGVKD. CDR3 nucleotide sequence: TGTGCCATCAGTGACCCGGACAGGGGGAGCCACGAGCAGTACTTC. It codes for CAISDPDRGSHEQYF.

This clonotype was observed many times. The rearrangement uses TRBV7-2 and TRBJ2-7; D is perhaps TRBD1 (6 bases). The germline V gene has CDR1 SGHTA and CDR2 FQGNSA. The CDR3 contains 13 residues. Trimming removed 2 bases from V and 5 bases from J, with 10 bases in between. The CDR3: CASSLYRTDEQYF. The DNA of the CDR3 is TGTGCCAGCAGCTTATATCGGACAGACGAGCAGTACTTC.

The chain employs TRBV10-1 and TRBJ1-6; weak D call: TRBD1 (5 bases). This CDR3 region has 14 residues. With 8 bases removed from V and 10 bases from J, the gap between germline ends came to 18 bases. Germline CDR1 is WNHNN and CDR2 is SYGVQD (reference sequence). CDR3 coding DNA: TGCGCCAGCTGTAATGGGGGTGGCGAATCACCCCTCCACTTT. The encoded protein is CASCNGGGESPLHF.

A few counts support this clonotype. V is TRBV12-3 or TRBV12-4 and J is TRBJ1-1; unclear D gene. The V end lost 10 bases, the J end lost 4 bases, and 13 bases lay between the germline ends. The CDR3 totals 12 residues. This CDR3 is CATQVAGTEAFF. For the CDR3, the DNA is TGTGCCACCCAGGTCGCGGGCACTGAAGCTTTCTTT.

In this sample, this clonotype turned up many times. The genes are TRBV4-2 and TRBJ1-5; D might be TRBD1 (6 bases). Between the trimmed V and J ends, which lost 4 bases and 6 bases, there was a span of 13 bases. Germline CDR1 and CDR2: LGHNA and YNFKEQ. The CDR3 spans 14 residues. CDR3 residues: CASSPGVGTQPQHF. The CDR3 DNA sequence: TGTGCCAGCAGCCCAGGGGTGGGGACTCAGCCCCAGCATTTT.

The chain combines TRBV15 with TRBJ2-5; TRBD1 might be the D (5 bases). This CDR3 spans 14 amino acids. Germline V gene data show CDR1 as LNHNV and CDR2 as YYDKDF (reference sequence). V was clipped by 1 base and J by 3 bases, with 9 bases between them. The CDR3 coding sequence is TGTGCCACCAGCAGAGGCACAGGAAAAGAGACCCAGTACTTC. It specifies CATSRGTGKETQYF. Based on the CDR3 plus reference TRBV15 and TRBJ2-5, the full variable domain is DAMVIQNPRYQVTQFGKPVTLSCSQTLNHNVMYWYQQKSSQAPKLLFHYYDKDFNNEADTPDNFQSRRPNTSFCFLDIRSPGLGDTAMYLCATSRGTGKETQYFGPGTRLLVL.

This clonotype was found a few times. The J gene is TRBJ1-6, the V gene TRBV2; TRBD1 might be the D (5 bases). V was cut by 5 bases and J by 9 bases, with 14 bases left in between. CDR1 is SNHLY and CDR2 is FYNNEI in the germline V gene. The CDR3 sequence is 14 residues long. In DNA, the CDR3 is TGTGCCAGCAGTATACAGGCTAAGAGTTCACCCCTCCACTTT. Amino acids: CASSIQAKSSPLHF.

This clonotype occurred a few times. This chain connects TRBV7-9 to TRBJ1-6; D ambiguous. Germline values: CDR1 SEHNR, CDR2 FQNEAQ (reference sequence). The CDR3 sequence is 12 residues long. The V gene lost 5 bases and the J gene lost 19 bases, with 18 bases spanning the gap. The CDR3 is CASSSSGEGPHF. CDR3 in DNA: TGTGCCAGCAGCAGTAGCGGCGAGGGCCCTCACTTT.

The chain uses TRBV5-5 and TRBJ1-1, with unresolved D. Germline lookup yields CDR1 SGHKS and CDR2 YYEKEE (reference sequence). The CDR3 consists of 13 residues. The V end lost 0 bases, the J end lost 10 bases, and 13 bases lay between the germline ends. CDR3 region: CASSLDRGIGAFF. The CDR3 coding sequence is TGTGCCAGCAGCTTGGATCGGGGAATCGGAGCTTTCTTT. Looking up the rest from reference TRBV5-5 and TRBJ1-1 gives the full variable domain: DAGVTQSPTHLIKTRGQQVTLRCSPISGHKSVSWYQQVLGQGPQFIFQYYEKEERGRGNFPDRFSARQFPNYSSELNVNALLLGDSALYLCASSLDRGIGAFFGQGTRLTVV.

V usage is TRBV10-3 and J usage is TRBJ1-2; the D is unclear. V gave up 4 bases and J gave up 8 bases, with 14 bases separating them. Germline V gives CDR1 ENHRY, CDR2 SYGVKD. The CDR3 extends over 13 amino acids. The CDR3 here is CAISGSRVLGYTF. Written as DNA, the CDR3 is TGTGCCATCAGTGGCTCCCGGGTTTTGGGCTACACCTTC.

This clonotype was recorded a few times. The chain has TRBV24-1 and TRBJ1-1; tentative D call: TRBD1 (6 bases). V was cut by 7 bases and J by 2 bases, with 7 bases left in between. This CDR3 is 12 amino acids long. Germline lookup yields CDR1 KGHDR and CDR2 SFDVKD. In nucleotides, the CDR3 is TGTGCCACCAGGGACAGCAACACTGAAGCTTTCTTT. Protein: CATRDSNTEAFF.

The chain carries TRBV20-1 and TRBJ2-5; 9 bases map to TRBD2. V was clipped by 0 bases and J by 5 bases; unmatched bases: 10. Per the germline V gene, CDR1 is DFQATT and CDR2 is SNEGSKA (reference sequence). The CDR3 totals 16 residues. CDR3 region: CSARDRIAGESETQYF. The CDR3 DNA reads TGCAGTGCTAGAGATCGGATAGCGGGGGAGTCGGAGACCCAGTACTTC.

The chain couples TRBV2 to TRBJ1-1, with D maybe TRBD1 (6 bases). This CDR3 region has 17 residues. The V end was cut by 6 bases, the J end by 0 bases, with 20 bases between. Germline V lookup: CDR1 SNHLY, CDR2 FYNNEI. CDR3 in DNA: TGTGCCAGCAGGGCCCTCCTGACAGGAAACGTGAACACTGAAGCTTTCTTT. This translates into CASRALLTGNVNTEAFF.

This clonotype showed up many times. This chain uses TRBV9 with TRBJ2-2, with 9 bases lining up with TRBD2. This CDR3 region has 15 residues. Germline CDR1 SGDLS, CDR2 YYNGEE. J was trimmed by 1 base and V by 2 bases; bases with no gene match: 0. The CDR3 is CASSVTSGNTGELFF. The CDR3 coding sequence is TGTGCCAGCAGCGTGACTAGCGGGAACACCGGGGAGCTGTTTTTT.

This clonotype appeared many times. The DNA for the CDR3 is TGTGCCAGCAGCCAAGTTACCGGGACAGCGGGTGATCAGCCCCAGCATTTT. It encodes CASSQVTGTAGDQPQHF. The genes are TRBV14 and TRBJ1-5, with TRBD1 matching 7 bases. This CDR3 comprises 17 residues. Germline V CDR1 and CDR2: SGHDN, FVKESK. J was trimmed by 5 bases and V by 1 base; bases with no gene match: 11.

The chain uses TRBV13 and TRBJ1-3; a weak D match, TRBD1 (5 bases). CDR1 is PRHDT and CDR2 is FYEKMQ in the germline V gene (reference sequence). The CDR3 length is 14 residues. Trimming stripped 3 bases from V and 2 bases from J, with 8 bases between. This CDR3 reads CASSFSRAGNTIYF. CDR3 DNA sequence: TGTGCCAGCAGCTTCTCCAGGGCTGGAAACACCATATATTTT.

The rearrangement joins TRBV10-3 to TRBJ2-5, with 8 bases fitting TRBD1. The germline gives CDR1 ENHRY, CDR2 SYGVKD. The CDR3 covers 14 residues. V dropped 5 bases and J dropped 7; count of bases not matched to a gene: 9. DNA for the CDR3: TGTGCCATCAGTCGGGGACAGGAAAGGGGGACCCAGTACTTC. Protein sequence: CAISRGQERGTQYF.

The rearrangement joins TRBV6-2 or TRBV6-3 to TRBJ2-5, with 8 bases identical to TRBD2. The CDR3 consists of 15 residues. V was pared by 5 bases and J by 5 bases, with 10 bases of the junction left unmatched. Germline values: CDR1 MNHEY, CDR2 SVGEGT. CDR3 amino acids: CASSKPAGGMETQYF. CDR3 bases: TGTGCCAGCAGTAAACCGGCGGGAGGAATGGAGACCCAGTACTTC.

In regard to this clonotype: No conserved phenylalanine or tryptophan ends this CDR3, so it is likely a read error. The DNA is omitted, as the CDR3 cannot be located on it reliably, and the CDR3 follows TCRdb's listing. J is TRBJ1-4 and V is TRBV9. Germline CDR1 is SGDLS and CDR2 is YYNGEE. The length of the CDR3 is 8 amino acids, counting both ends. The CDR3 is CASSPWGG.

The CDR3 DNA sequence: TGTGCCAGCAGTTTAACCTCGGCAGGGCCTCCTGGCTACACCTTC. Translating gives CASSLTSAGPPGYTF. The rearrangement uses TRBV28 and TRBJ1-2, with D maybe TRBD1 (5 bases). Trimming cost V 2 bases and J 7 bases, with 17 bases left between them. CDR3 size: 15 residues. Per the germline V gene, CDR1 is MDHEN and CDR2 is SYDVKM.

Many counts were recorded for this clonotype. CDR3 sequence: CSVAPASQETQYF. The CDR3 bases are TGCAGCGTCGCCCCAGCATCCCAAGAGACCCAGTACTTC. This chain joins TRBV29-1 and TRBJ2-5; D is uncertain. This CDR3 is 13 amino acids long. Trimming removed 6 bases from V and 1 base from J, with 12 bases in between. The germline CDR1 and CDR2 sequences are SQVTM and ANQGSEA.

In this sample, this clonotype turned up many times. This sequence joins TRBV7-6 and TRBJ2-5, with 8 bases fitting TRBD1. This CDR3 contains 17 residues. Trimming at V came to 2 bases and at J to 4 bases, leaving 12 bases not matched to a gene. Germline CDR1 SGHVS, CDR2 FNYEAQ. The CDR3 protein is CASSLSSDRGFLETQYF. The CDR3 DNA sequence: TGTGCCAGCAGCTTATCCTCCGACAGGGGATTTTTAGAGACCCAGTACTTC.

V is TRBV7-9 and J is TRBJ2-7; possible D gene TRBD1, 5 bases. Deletions cut 2 bases from V and 2 bases from J, with 10 bases between. CDR3 length equals 14 residues. Per the germline V gene, CDR1 is SEHNR and CDR2 is FQNEAQ (reference sequence). CDR3 protein: CASSLQMGPYEQYF. In DNA form, the CDR3 reads TGTGCCAGCAGCTTACAGATGGGGCCCTACGAGCAGTACTTC.

About this clonotype itself: The junction departs from the called germline gene at one end, perhaps through a read error. The CDR3 DNA sequence: TGCAGTGCTCACGCAGGGCGTTTT. Translation: CSAHAGRF. The chain has TRBV20-1 and TRBJ1-5; D perhaps matches TRBD1 (5 bases). This CDR3 spans 8 amino acids. The germline gives CDR1 DFQATT, CDR2 SNEGSKA (reference sequence).

This chain joins TRBV2 and TRBJ2-7; 7 bases agree with TRBD2. The ends lost 6 bases at V and 6 bases at J; junction bases unmatched: 8. CDR3 size: 13 residues. Germline V gene lookup returns CDR1 SNHLY and CDR2 FYNNEI. This CDR3 is CASSLAGASEQYF. CDR3 DNA: TGTGCCAGCAGCCTCGCGGGAGCATCCGAGCAGTACTTC.

The V gene is TRBV7-3, the J gene TRBJ1-4, with a possible D match to TRBD1 (6 bases). Trimming cost V 1 base and J 3 bases, with 6 bases left between them. The CDR3 consists of 14 residues. Germline lookup yields CDR1 SGHTA and CDR2 FQGTGA. CDR3 in amino acids: CASSLRQANEKLFF. The CDR3 DNA follows: TGTGCCAGCAGCTTAAGACAGGCTAATGAAAAACTGTTTTTT.

V and J are TRBV9 and TRBJ1-2, with TRBD1 matching 8 bases. The CDR3 contains 15 residues. Germline CDR1 SGDLS, CDR2 YYNGEE. V lost 4 bases, J lost 1 base, and 6 bases stayed unmatched. The CDR3 sequence: CASSPETGDNYGYTF. The DNA for the CDR3 is TGTGCCAGCAGCCCAGAGACAGGGGATAACTATGGCTACACCTTC.

This clonotype was seen many times. This chain uses TRBV6-1 with TRBJ2-5; TRBD2 matches at 8 bases. The CDR3 covers 16 residues. CDR1 is MNHNS, CDR2 SASEGT, per germline. J gave up 5 bases and V 3 bases, and 11 bases lay outside the gene matches. CDR3: CASSDHPGGGSETQYF. DNA of the CDR3: TGTGCCAGCAGTGACCACCCAGGCGGGGGGTCGGAGACCCAGTACTTC.

At least ten counts were recorded for this clonotype. The chain joins TRBV7-2 to TRBJ1-2; D gene unclear. From germline, CDR1 is SGHTA and CDR2 FQGNSA. The CDR3 contains 15 residues. Trimming cost V 1 base and J 5 bases, with 14 bases left between them. The CDR3 coding sequence is TGTGCCAGCAGCTTAGTCGGGGATTTTGGGTATGGCTACACCTTC. This sequence encodes CASSLVGDFGYGYTF. The full variable domain, with the rest looked up from reference TRBV7-2 and TRBJ1-2, is GAGVSQSPSNKVTEKGKDVELRCDPISGHTALYWYRQSLGQGLEFLIYFQGNSAPDKSGLPSDRFSAERTGGSVSTLTIQRTQQEDSAVYLCASSLVGDFGYGYTFGSGTRLTVV.